This is a list of T cell receptor beta chains from one sample in a study of T cells in Graves' hyperthyroidism and ophthalmopathy. TCRdb re-analysed the multiplex PCR reads in MiXCR, keeping a single row per CDR3 protein. This table has about 290,000 distinct CDR3 sequences, roughly an eighth appearing once. The material sequenced was blood. The source is a woman aged 40 to 49 with Graves' hyperthyroidism. Each CDR3 is given with its conserved first and last residue. D genes are given only for firm matches. The listing skips clone size in some rows; elsewhere it reads once, few, many or a size class.

V gene	clone size	D gene	J gene	CDR3 DNA	CDR3 protein
TRBV7-2	NA	NA	TRBJ2-7	TGTGCCAGCAGCTCCGGAAGGATTCCAGCGAGCGAGCAGTACTTC	CASSSGRIPASEQYF
TRBV20-1	many	TRBD2	TRBJ2-7	TGCAGTGCTAGAGATGGGGAGGGAGGGCCTTTCCACGAGCAGTACTTC	CSARDGEGGPFHEQYF
TRBV7-2	many	TRBD1	TRBJ1-2	TGTGCCAGCAGCCAGACTCTGACAGGGGCCCACTATGGCTACACCTTC	CASSQTLTGAHYGYTF
TRBV5-1	many	NA	TRBJ2-5	TGCGCCAGCAGGGTGGCCAGCCGCCAAGAGACCCAGTACTTC	CASRVASRQETQYF
TRBV28	many	TRBD1	TRBJ1-2	TGTGCCAGCAGTACAGGGGGCGGGTCGGTGAACTATGGCTACACCTTC	CASSTGGGSVNYGYTF
TRBV7-2	many	TRBD2	TRBJ2-1	TGTGCCAGCAGCATTAGCGGGCTTAGCTCCTACAATGAGCAGTTCTTC	CASSISGLSSYNEQFF
TRBV28	many	NA	TRBJ1-5	TGTGCCAGCACCATACTTTCGGGTTATCAGCCCCAGCATTTT	CASTILSGYQPQHF
TRBV28	NA	NA	TRBJ1-1	TGTGCCAGCAAGCTGAACACTCAACCTTTCTTT	CASKLNTQPFF
TRBV7-9	many	NA	TRBJ2-7	TGTGCCAGCAGCTTAGACAGGAGCTCCTACGAGCAGTACTTC	CASSLDRSSYEQYF
TRBV12-3/TRBV12-4	many	NA	TRBJ1-1	TGTGCCAGCACCACTACAGGCGTACGAGGTGAAGCTTTCTTT	CASTTTGVRGEAFF
TRBV6-1	many	NA	TRBJ2-2	TGTGCCACCTCAGGGCGGATCGGGGAGCTGTTTTTT	CATSGRIGELFF
TRBV7-9	many	NA	TRBJ2-7	TGTGCCAGCAGCTTGACGGGGTACGAGCAGTACTTC	CASSLTGYEQYF
TRBV28	few	NA	TRBJ2-5	TGTGCCAGCAGTGACCAAGAGGGGCAGTACTTC	CASSDQEGQYF
TRBV4-2	few	NA	TRBJ1-1	TGTGCCAGCAGCCAAGATCCGAACTGGCGGCTAAGTGGTACCACTGAAGCTTTCTTT	CASSQDPNWRLSGTTEAFF
TRBV2	many	NA	TRBJ1-4	TGTGCCAGCAGTGGGGACTTGAATGAAAAACTGTTTTTT	CASSGDLNEKLFF
TRBV27	many	NA	TRBJ2-5	TGTGCCAGCAGTACCGGCCCCGGGGCTCCAGGGAGAGTTAAAGAGACCCAGTACTTC	CASSTGPGAPGRVKETQYF
TRBV19	NA	TRBD2	TRBJ2-1	TGTGCCAGCTATAGCGGGGATGTGGGGAATGAGCAGTTCTTC	CASYSGDVGNEQFF
TRBV6-1	many	NA	TRBJ2-3	TGTGCCAGCAATGCAGGGCACTCAGTCATGGATACGCAGTATTTT	CASNAGHSVMDTQYF
TRBV7-9	many	NA	TRBJ2-1	TGTGCCAGCAGCTTAGCGGACCTTCAGAATGAGCAGTTCTTC	CASSLADLQNEQFF
TRBV5-5	NA	NA	TRBJ1-3	TGTGCCAGCAGCCCGCGACAGGTCTCTGGAAACACCATATATTTT	CASSPRQVSGNTIYF
TRBV11-1	many	NA	TRBJ2-1	TGTGCCAGCAGCCTACCCGTCCAGGTCAGCACCATCAGTGAGCAGTTCTTC	CASSLPVQVSTISEQFF
TRBV9	many	TRBD1	TRBJ1-5	TGTGCCAGCAGCGAACAGGGGCTGGACAATCAGCCCCAGCATTTT	CASSEQGLDNQPQHF
TRBV9	NA	NA	TRBJ2-3	TGTGCCAGCAGCGTAGGGACGGTGGGAGTAGATACGCAGTATTTT	CASSVGTVGVDTQYF
TRBV5-1	NA	NA	TRBJ2-2	TGCGCCAGCAGCTTAGCCCGGGTGGCCACGAACACCGGGGAGCTGTTTTTT	CASSLARVATNTGELFF
TRBV19	many	TRBD1	TRBJ2-5	TGTGCCAGTAGCCGGCCGGGACAGGGGGCTCGGGAGACCCAGTACTTC	CASSRPGQGARETQYF
TRBV6-1	many	NA	TRBJ2-2	TGTGCCAGCAGTCAGGGTACAGTTGGGGAGCTGTTTTTT	CASSQGTVGELFF
TRBV7-8	NA	NA	TRBJ1-2	TGTGCCAGCGGCTGGGGGTCTTCGTTGGAAGGTGGCTACACCTTC	CASGWGSSLEGGYTF
TRBV20-1	many	NA	TRBJ2-7	TGCAGTGCTTGGGGGCAGCGGGAAGCGACCTACGAGCAGTACTTC	CSAWGQREATYEQYF
TRBV6-1	many	TRBD2	TRBJ2-1	TGTGCCAGCTCGGGACTAGCGGGAGGCTACAATGAGCAGTTCTTC	CASSGLAGGYNEQFF
TRBV6-1	many	NA	TRBJ1-5	TGTGCCAGCAGTCCCGTCGGTCAGCCCCAGCATTTT	CASSPVGQPQHF
TRBV6-1	NA	NA	TRBJ2-1	TGTGCCAGCAGCTTGAGGTACCAAGAGACCCAGTTCTTC	CASSLRYQETQFF
TRBV10-1	NA	NA	TRBJ2-3	TGCGCCAGCAGTGAGTCGGTGGCAGCTAGCACAGATACGCAGTATTTT	CASSESVAASTDTQYF
TRBV29-1	NA	NA	TRBJ1-4	TGCAGCGCAGGTGCCAATGAGGAAAAACTGTTTTTT	CSAGANEEKLFF
TRBV12-3/TRBV12-4	many	NA	TRBJ2-2	TGTGCCAGCAGTTTCTACAGCACCGGGGAGCTGTTTTTT	CASSFYSTGELFF
TRBV30	many	NA	TRBJ1-2	TGTGCCTGGAGTGTAAGAGGCGCTAACTATGGCTACACCTTC	CAWSVRGANYGYTF
TRBV7-8	many	NA	TRBJ2-5	TGTGCCAGCACCCACCTTAGGGGGAAGCGAGAGACCCAGTACTTC	CASTHLRGKRETQYF
TRBV20-1	many	NA	TRBJ1-1	TGCAGTGCTAGAGGTCAGGGGTACACTGAAGCTTTCTTT	CSARGQGYTEAFF
TRBV12-3/TRBV12-4	many	NA	TRBJ2-3	TGTGCCAGCAGTTTCGGCGACCTGAACTCCGATACGCAGTATTTT	CASSFGDLNSDTQYF
TRBV25-1	NA	TRBD2	TRBJ2-2	TGTGCCAGCAGCGTCTTATCTAGCGGGGTCACCACCGGGGAGCTGTTTTTT	CASSVLSSGVTTGELFF
TRBV4-1	NA	TRBD2	TRBJ2-5	TGCGCCAGCAGCCAAGGCCAGGGACTAGCAGAGGGGGAGACCCAGTACTTC	CASSQGQGLAEGETQYF
TRBV14	NA	TRBD2	TRBJ2-5	TGTGCCAGCAGCCACACTAGCGGGGATGGAGAGACCCAGTACTTC	CASSHTSGDGETQYF
TRBV11-3	NA	NA	TRBJ1-5	TGTGCCAGCAGCCGACGGGAAAATCAGCCCCAGCATTTT	CASSRRENQPQHF
TRBV20-1	NA	NA	TRBJ2-1	TGCAGTGCTAGGAACGGACAGCACAATGAGCAGTTCTTC	CSARNGQHNEQFF
TRBV5-1	many	NA	TRBJ2-5	TGCGCCAGCAGCAGGGCCCTAGAAAAGCAAGAGACCCAGTACTTC	CASSRALEKQETQYF
TRBV12-3/TRBV12-4	NA	NA	TRBJ2-1	TGTGCCAGCAAGCGGCCAGGGTCGCACCCTAATGAGCAGTTCTTC	CASKRPGSHPNEQFF
TRBV5-4	few	TRBD1	TRBJ1-1	TGTGCCAGCAGCCATTTCGGACAGGGGGTTTACATGAACACTGAAGCTTTCTTT	CASSHFGQGVYMNTEAFF
TRBV27	many	TRBD2	TRBJ2-7	TGTGCCAGCAGTTTAGTGTCTAGCGGGATCTACGAGCAGTACTTC	CASSLVSSGIYEQYF
TRBV7-9	NA	NA	TRBJ2-1	TGTGCTAGCAGCTTAGACGGCGGTGAGCAGTTCTTC	CASSLDGGEQFF
TRBV7-8	NA	NA	TRBJ2-7	TGTGCCAGCAGCTCATCTCGGACCCTCTACGAGCAGTACTTC	CASSSSRTLYEQYF
TRBV7-9	NA	NA	TRBJ2-7	TGTGCCAGCAGCTTAGTCCAGGGTATCGACGAGCAGTACTTC	CASSLVQGIDEQYF
TRBV7-2	many	NA	TRBJ2-5	TGTGCCAGCAGCTTAGAGGCTAGAGAGACCCAGTACTTC	CASSLEARETQYF
TRBV4-1	NA	TRBD1	TRBJ1-5	TGCGCCAGCAGCCAAGATGGGGACAGGTATCAGCCCCAGCATTTT	CASSQDGDRYQPQHF
TRBV28	many	TRBD2	TRBJ2-5	TGTGCCAGCAGCCAACTAGCGGGAGGCCAAGAGACCCAGTACTTC	CASSQLAGGQETQYF
TRBV20-1	many	NA	TRBJ1-2	TGCAGTGCAAGGCTTAGGGGACACTACTATGGCTACACCTTC	CSARLRGHYYGYTF
TRBV11-3	many	NA	TRBJ2-1	TGTGCCAGCAGCTTAGAGATATTTAGGGACGACTTGCAGTTCTTC	CASSLEIFRDDLQFF
TRBV11-2	many	TRBD2	TRBJ2-1	TGTGCCAGCAGCTTTCCTAGCGGGTGGGAGCAGTTCTTC	CASSFPSGWEQFF
TRBV20-1	many	NA	TRBJ1-2	TGCAGTGCTGGTAAACAGGGACTACAGGAGGGCTACACCTTC	CSAGKQGLQEGYTF
TRBV30	many	NA	TRBJ2-1	TGTGCCTGGAGTGTTTACAATGAGCAGTTCTTC	CAWSVYNEQFF
TRBV20-1	many	NA	TRBJ2-7	TGCAGTGCTAGAGATTTTAGCTACGAGCAGTACTTC	CSARDFSYEQYF